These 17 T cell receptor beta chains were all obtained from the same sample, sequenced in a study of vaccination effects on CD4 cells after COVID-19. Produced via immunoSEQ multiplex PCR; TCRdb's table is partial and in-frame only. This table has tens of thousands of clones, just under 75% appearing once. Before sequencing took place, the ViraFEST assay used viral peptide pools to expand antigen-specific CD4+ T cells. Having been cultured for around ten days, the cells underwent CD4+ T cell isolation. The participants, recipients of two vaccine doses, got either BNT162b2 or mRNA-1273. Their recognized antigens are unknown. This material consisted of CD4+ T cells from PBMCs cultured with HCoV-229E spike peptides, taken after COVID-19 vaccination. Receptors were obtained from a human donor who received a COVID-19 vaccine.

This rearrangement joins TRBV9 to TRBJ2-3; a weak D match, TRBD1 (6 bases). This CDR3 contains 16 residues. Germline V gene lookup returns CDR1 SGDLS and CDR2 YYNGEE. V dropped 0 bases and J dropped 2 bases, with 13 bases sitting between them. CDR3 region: CASSVVGTLNTDTQYF. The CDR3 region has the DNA TGTGCCAGCAGCGTAGTGGGGACACTTAACACAGATACGCAGTATTTT.

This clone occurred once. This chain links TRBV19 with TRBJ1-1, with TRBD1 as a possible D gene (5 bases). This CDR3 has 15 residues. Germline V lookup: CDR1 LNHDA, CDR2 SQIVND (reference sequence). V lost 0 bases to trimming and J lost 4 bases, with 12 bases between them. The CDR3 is CASSIDAGRSTEAFF. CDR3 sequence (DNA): TGTGCCAGTAGTATAGATGCGGGGCGGAGCACTGAAGCTTTCTTT.

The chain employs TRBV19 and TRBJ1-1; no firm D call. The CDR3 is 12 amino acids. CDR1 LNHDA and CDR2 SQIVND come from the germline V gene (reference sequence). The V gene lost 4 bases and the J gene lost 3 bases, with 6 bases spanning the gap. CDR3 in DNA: TGTGCCAGTAGTAGCGGGGACACTGAAGCTTTCTTT. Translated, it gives CASSSGDTEAFF.

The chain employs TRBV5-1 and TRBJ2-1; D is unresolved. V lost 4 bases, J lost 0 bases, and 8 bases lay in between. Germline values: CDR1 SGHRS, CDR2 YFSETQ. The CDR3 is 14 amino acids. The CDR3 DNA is TGCGCCAGCAGCAGGCAGAGCTCCTACAATGAGCAGTTCTTC. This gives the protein CASSRQSSYNEQFF.

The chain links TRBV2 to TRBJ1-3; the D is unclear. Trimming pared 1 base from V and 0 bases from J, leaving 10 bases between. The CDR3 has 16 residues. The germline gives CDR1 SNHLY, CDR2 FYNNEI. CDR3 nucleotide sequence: TGTGCCAGCAGTGAAGGACCGTCCCTCTCTGGAAACACCATATATTTT. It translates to CASSEGPSLSGNTIYF. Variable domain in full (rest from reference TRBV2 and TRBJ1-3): EPEVTQTPSHQVTQMGQEVILRCVPISNHLYFYWYRQILGQKVEFLVSFYNNEISEKSEIFDDQFSVERPDGSNFTLKIRSTKLEDSAMYFCASSEGPSLSGNTIYFGEGSWLTVV.

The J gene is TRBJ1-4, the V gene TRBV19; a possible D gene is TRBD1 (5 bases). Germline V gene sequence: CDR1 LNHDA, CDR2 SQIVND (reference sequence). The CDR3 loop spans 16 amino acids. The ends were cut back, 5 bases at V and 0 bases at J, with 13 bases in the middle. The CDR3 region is CASSDLRGATNEKLFF. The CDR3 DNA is TGTGCCAGTAGTGACTTGAGGGGTGCAACTAATGAAAAACTGTTTTTT.

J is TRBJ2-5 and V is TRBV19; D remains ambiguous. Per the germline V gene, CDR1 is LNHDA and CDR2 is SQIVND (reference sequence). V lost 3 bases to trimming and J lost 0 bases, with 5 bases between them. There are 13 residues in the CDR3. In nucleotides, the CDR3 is TGTGCCAGTAGTATGGGTAACCAAGAGACCCAGTACTTC. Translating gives CASSMGNQETQYF.

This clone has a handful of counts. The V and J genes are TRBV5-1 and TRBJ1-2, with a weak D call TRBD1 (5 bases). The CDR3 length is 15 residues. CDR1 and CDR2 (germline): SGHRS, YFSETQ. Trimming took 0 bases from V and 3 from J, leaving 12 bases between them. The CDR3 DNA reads TGCGCCAGCAGCTTGGTCCCGGGGGGGGACTATGGCTACACCTTC. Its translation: CASSLVPGGDYGYTF.

In DNA, the CDR3 is TGTGCCAGCAGCCAGGGGACCTCCAATCAGCCCCAGCATTTT. Translating gives CASSQGTSNQPQHF. V is TRBV6-5 and J is TRBJ1-5; TRBD1 might be the D (6 bases). The CDR3 runs to 14 residues. Trimming cost V 6 bases and J 3 bases, with 12 bases left between them. Germline V gene lookup returns CDR1 MNHEY and CDR2 SVGAGI.

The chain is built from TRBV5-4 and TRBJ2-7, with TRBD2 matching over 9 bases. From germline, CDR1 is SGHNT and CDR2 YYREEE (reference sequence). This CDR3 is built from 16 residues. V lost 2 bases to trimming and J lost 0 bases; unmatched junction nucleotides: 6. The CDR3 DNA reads TGTGCCAGCAGCTTAGGGCGGGGGGGGAGCTCCTACGAGCAGTACTTC. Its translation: CASSLGRGGSSYEQYF.

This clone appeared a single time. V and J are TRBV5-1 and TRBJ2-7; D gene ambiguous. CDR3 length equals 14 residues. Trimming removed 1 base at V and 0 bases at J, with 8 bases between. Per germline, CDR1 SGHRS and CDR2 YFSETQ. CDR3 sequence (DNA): TGCGCCAGCAGCTTGATCGTCAGCTCCTACGAGCAGTACTTC. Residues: CASSLIVSSYEQYF.

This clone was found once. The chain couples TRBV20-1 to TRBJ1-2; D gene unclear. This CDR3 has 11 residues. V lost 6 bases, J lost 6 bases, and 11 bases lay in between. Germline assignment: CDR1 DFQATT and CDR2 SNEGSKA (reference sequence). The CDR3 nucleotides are TGCAGTGCGTGGGCATCCAATGGCTACACCTTC. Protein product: CSAWASNGYTF.

CDR3 nucleotides: TGTGCCAGCAGCCACGGGACAGGGTTTGTTACGGGTGAGCAGTACTTC. Protein sequence: CASSHGTGFVTGEQYF. The J gene is TRBJ2-7, the V gene TRBV5-6, with 9 bases that match TRBD1. Germline loops: CDR1 SGHDT, CDR2 YYEEEE. The CDR3 has 16 amino acids. V shed 4 bases, J shed 7 bases, and the junction held 15 bases outside the gene matches.

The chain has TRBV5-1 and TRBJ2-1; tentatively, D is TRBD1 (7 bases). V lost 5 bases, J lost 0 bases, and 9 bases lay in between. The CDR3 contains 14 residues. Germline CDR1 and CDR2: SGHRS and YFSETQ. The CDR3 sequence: CASREGASYNEQFF. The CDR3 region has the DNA TGCGCCAGCAGGGAGGGGGCCTCCTACAATGAGCAGTTCTTC. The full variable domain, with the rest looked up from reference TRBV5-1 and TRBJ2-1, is KAGVTQTPRYLIKTRGQQVTLSCSPISGHRSVSWYQQTPGQGLQFLFEYFSETQRNKGNFPGRFSGRQFSNSRSEMNVSTLELGDSALYLCASREGASYNEQFFGPGTRLTVL.

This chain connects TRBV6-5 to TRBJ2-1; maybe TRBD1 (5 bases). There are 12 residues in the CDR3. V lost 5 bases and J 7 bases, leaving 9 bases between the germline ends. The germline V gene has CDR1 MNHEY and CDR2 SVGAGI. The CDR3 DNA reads TGTGCCAGCAGTACCAGGGTAAATGAGCAGTTCTTC. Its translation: CASSTRVNEQFF.

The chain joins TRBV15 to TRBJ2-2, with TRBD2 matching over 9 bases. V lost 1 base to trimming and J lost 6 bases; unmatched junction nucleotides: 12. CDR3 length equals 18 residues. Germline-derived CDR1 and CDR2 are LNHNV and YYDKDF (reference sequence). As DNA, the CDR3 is TGTGCCACCAGCAGAGGGAAGCGGGGGGCCGTCCCCGCCGGGGAGCTGTTTTTT. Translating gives CATSRGKRGAVPAGELFF.

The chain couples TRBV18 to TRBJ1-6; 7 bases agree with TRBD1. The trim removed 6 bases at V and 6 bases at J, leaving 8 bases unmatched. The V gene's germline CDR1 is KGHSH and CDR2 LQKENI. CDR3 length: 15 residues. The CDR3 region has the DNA TGTGCCAGCTCTCTCGACGGGACAGCTAATTCACCCCTCCACTTT. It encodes CASSLDGTANSPLHF.